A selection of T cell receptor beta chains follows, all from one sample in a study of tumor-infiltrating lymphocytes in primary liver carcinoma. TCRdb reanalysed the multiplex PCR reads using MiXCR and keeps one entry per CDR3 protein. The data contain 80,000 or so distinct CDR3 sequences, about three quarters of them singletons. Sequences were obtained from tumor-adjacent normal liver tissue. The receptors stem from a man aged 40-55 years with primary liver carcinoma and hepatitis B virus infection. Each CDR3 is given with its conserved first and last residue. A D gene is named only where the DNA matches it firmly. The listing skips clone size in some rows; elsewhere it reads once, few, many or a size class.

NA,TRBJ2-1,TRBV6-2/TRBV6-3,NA,TGTGCCAGCAGTTTATTCCCAGGCTCCTACAATGAGCAGTTCTTC,CASSLFPGSYNEQFF
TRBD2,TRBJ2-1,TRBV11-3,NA,TGTGCCAGCAGCCACCCTAACGGGGGGAACAATGAGCAGTTCTTC,CASSHPNGGNNEQFF
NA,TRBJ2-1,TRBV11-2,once,TGTGCCAGCAACTTAGAGCCCCTTGCGGGAATGAGTGAGCAGTTCTTC,CASNLEPLAGMSEQFF
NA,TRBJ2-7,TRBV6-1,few,TGTGCCAGCAGTGAAAGGGAGCAGGAGGACGAGCAGTACTTT,CASSEREQEDEQYF
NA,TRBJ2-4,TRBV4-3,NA,TGCGTCAGCAGCCAAGATGGCAGCCTAGCCAAAAGCATTCAGCACTTC,CVSSQDGSLAKSIQHF
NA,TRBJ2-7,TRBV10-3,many,TGTGCCATCAGTGAGACCTCCGGTTACTACGAGCAGTACTTC,CAISETSGYYEQYF
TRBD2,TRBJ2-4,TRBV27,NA,TGTGCCAGCAGTCCGGGGACTAGCAGGAGGGGAGTCTTC,CASSPGTSRRGVF
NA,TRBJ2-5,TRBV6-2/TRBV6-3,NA,TGTGTCAGCAGTGAAGAGACCCAGTATTTC,CVSSEETQYF
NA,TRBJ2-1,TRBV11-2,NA,TGTGCCAGCAGATGGTCGCCAGGCGGCAACAGTGAGCAGTTCTTC,CASRWSPGGNSEQFF
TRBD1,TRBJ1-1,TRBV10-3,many,TGTGCCATCACCGGACAGGGGAACACTGAAGCTTTCTTT,CAITGQGNTEAFF
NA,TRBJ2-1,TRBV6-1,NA,TGTGCCAGCACCACGCTCGGGGGGCAAGGGGAGCAGTTCTTC,CASTTLGGQGEQFF
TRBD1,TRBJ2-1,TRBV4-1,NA,TGTGCCAGCAGCCTAGAAGGGACAGGGGTCTACAATGAGCAGTTCTTC,CASSLEGTGVYNEQFF
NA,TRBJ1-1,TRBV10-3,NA,TGTGCGTCTAAAGGGGGAGTGAACACTGAAGTTTTCTTT,CASKGGVNTEVFF
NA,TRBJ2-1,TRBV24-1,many,TGTGCCACCAGTGTAAAGCTAGCGCGTTCTTACAATGAGCAGTTCTTC,CATSVKLARSYNEQFF
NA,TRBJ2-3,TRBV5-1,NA,TGCGCCAGCAGCCTGATGGGACCCGAAGATACGCAGTATTTT,CASSLMGPEDTQYF
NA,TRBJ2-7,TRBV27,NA,TGTGCCAGCAGTTTATCGTCACAGGGCCGCGAGCAGTACTTC,CASSLSSQGREQYF
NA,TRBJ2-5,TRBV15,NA,TGTGCCACCAGCAGCGATGGCGGAGGACCCCAAGAGACCCAGTACTTC,CATSSDGGGPQETQYF
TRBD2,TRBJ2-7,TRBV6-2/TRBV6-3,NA,TGTGCCAGCAGGACCATAGCGGGAGCTTCCTACCAGCAGTACTTC,CASRTIAGASYQQYF
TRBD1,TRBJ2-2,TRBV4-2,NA,TGTGCTAGGAGCACAGGGGCTTACACCGGGGAGCTGTTTTTT,CARSTGAYTGELFF
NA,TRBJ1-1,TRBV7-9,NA,TGTGCCAGCAGCTTAAATAGGCAGGGTGAAGCTTTCTTT,CASSLNRQGEAFF